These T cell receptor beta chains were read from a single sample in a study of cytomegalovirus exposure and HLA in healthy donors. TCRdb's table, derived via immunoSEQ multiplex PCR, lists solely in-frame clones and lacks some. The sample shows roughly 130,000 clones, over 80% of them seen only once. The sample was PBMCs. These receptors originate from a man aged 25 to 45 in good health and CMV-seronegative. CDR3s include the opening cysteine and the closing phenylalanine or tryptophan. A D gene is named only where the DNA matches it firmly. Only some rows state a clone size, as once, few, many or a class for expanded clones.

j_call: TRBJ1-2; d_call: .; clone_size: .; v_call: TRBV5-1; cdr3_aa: CASSFESNYGYTF; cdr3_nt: TGCGCCAGCAGCTTTGAAAGCAACTATGGCTACACCTTC
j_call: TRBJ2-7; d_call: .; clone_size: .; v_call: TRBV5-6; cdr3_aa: CASSGRRDEQYF; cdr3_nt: TGTGCCAGCAGCGGCCGCCGGGACGAGCAGTACTTC
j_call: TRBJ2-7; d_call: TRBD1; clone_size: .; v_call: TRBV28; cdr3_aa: CASSPYGVDSTGFTYEQYF; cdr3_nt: TGTGCCAGCAGCCCATACGGGGTCGATTCGACAGGGTTTACCTACGAGCAGTACTTC
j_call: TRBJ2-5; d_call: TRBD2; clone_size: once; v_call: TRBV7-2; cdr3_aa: CASSSLAGGETQYF; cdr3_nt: TGTGCCAGCAGCTCTCTAGCGGGAGGGGAGACCCAGTACTTC
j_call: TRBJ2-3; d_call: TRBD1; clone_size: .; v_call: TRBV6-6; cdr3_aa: CASRPGTETQYF; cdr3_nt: TGTGCCAGCAGGCCCGGGACAGAGACGCAGTATTTT
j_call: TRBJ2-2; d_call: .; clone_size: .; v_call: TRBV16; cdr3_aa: CASSQYSSRAGELFF; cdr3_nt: TGTGCCAGCAGCCAATATTCATCCCGCGCCGGGGAGCTGTTTTTT
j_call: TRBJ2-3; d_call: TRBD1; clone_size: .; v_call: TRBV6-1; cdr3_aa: CASSEVAGGADTQYF; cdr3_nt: TGTGCCAGCAGTGAAGTAGCAGGGGGCGCAGATACGCAGTATTTT
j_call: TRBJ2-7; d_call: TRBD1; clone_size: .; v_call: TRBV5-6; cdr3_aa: CATRDRAAYEQYF; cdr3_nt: TGTGCCACCAGGGACAGGGCGGCCTACGAGCAGTACTTC
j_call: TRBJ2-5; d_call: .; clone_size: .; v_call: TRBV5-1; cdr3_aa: CASSLVSNQETQYF; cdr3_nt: TGCGCCAGCAGCTTGGTGTCTAACCAAGAGACCCAGTACTTC
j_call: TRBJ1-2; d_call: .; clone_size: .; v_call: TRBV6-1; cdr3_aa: CASTRNLEGYGYTF; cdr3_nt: TGTGCCAGCACGCGGAACCTCGAGGGCTATGGCTACACCTTC
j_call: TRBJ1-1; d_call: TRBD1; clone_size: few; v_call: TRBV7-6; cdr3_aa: CASSPDRVNTEAFF; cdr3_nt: TGTGCCAGCAGCCCCGACAGGGTGAACACTGAAGCTTTCTTT
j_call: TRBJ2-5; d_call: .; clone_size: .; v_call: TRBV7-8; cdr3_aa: CASSDVRAGGGTQYF; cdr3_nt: TGTGCCAGCAGTGACGTCAGGGCAGGGGGAGGGACCCAGTACTTC
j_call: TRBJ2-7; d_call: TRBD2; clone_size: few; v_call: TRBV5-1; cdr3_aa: CASRLGEGYEQYF; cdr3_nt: TGCGCCAGCAGACTTGGGGAGGGCTACGAGCAGTACTTC
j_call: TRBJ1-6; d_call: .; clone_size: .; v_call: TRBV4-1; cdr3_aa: CASSQGQPYNSPLHF; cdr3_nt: TGCGCCAGCAGCCAAGGACAACCCTATAATTCACCCCTCCACTTT
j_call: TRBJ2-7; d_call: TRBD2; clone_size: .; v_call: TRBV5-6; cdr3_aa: CASSLFLAEEQYF; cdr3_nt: TGTGCCAGCAGCCTCTTTCTAGCGGAAGAGCAGTACTTC
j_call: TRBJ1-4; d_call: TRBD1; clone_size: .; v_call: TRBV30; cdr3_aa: CAWSETGTGEKLFF; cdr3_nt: TGTGCCTGGAGTGAGACAGGGACAGGGGAAAAACTGTTTTTT
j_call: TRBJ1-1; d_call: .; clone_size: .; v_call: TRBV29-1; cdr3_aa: CSVEEVVNTEAFF; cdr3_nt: TGCAGCGTTGAAGAAGTAGTTAACACTGAAGCTTTCTTT
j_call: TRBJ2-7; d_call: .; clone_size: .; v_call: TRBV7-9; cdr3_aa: CASSLSASTGEQYF; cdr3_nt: TGTGCCAGCAGCTTATCCGCCTCCACGGGGGAGCAGTACTTC
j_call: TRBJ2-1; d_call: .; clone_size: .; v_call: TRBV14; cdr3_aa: CASSQGRAYYNEQFF; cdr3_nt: TGTGCCAGCAGCCAAGGCAGGGCCTACTACAATGAGCAGTTCTTC
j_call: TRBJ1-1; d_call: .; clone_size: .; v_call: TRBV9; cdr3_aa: CASSVDTNTEAFF; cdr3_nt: TGTGCCAGCAGCGTAGACACGAACACTGAAGCTTTCTTT
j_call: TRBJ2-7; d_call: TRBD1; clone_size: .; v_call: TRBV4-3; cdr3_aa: CASSQVATGPAYEQYF; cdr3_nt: TGCGCCAGCAGCCAAGTGGCGACAGGGCCAGCCTACGAGCAGTACTTC
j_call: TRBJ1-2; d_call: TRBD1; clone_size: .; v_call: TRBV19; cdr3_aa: CASSTSRQGSYGYTF; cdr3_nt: TGTGCCAGTAGTACCTCGCGACAGGGCAGCTATGGCTACACCTTC
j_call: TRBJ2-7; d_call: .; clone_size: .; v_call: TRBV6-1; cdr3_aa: CASSEAAGIYEQYF; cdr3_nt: TGTGCCAGCAGTGAAGCGGCAGGGATATACGAGCAGTACTTC
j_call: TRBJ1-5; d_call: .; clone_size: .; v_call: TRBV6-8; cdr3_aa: CASSYWGGNQPQHF; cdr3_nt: TGTGCCAGCAGTTACTGGGGGGGCAATCAGCCCCAGCATTTT
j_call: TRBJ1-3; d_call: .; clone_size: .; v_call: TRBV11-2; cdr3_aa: CASSRTGSSGNTIYF; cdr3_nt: TGTGCCAGCAGCCGAACAGGGAGCTCTGGAAACACCATATATTTT
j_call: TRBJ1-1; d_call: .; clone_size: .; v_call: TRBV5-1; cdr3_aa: CASSLVAGSDEAFF; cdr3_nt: TGCGCCAGCAGCTTGGTAGCCGGGTCGGATGAAGCTTTCTTT
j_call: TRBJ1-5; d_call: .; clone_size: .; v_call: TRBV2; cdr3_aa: CASSEEGNQPQHF; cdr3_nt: TGTGCCAGCAGTGAGGAGGGAAATCAGCCCCAGCATTTT
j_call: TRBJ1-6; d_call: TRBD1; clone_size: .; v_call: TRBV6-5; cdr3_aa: CASSFGQAFTSPLHF; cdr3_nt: TGTGCCAGCAGTTTCGGACAGGCATTTACCTCACCCCTCCACTTT
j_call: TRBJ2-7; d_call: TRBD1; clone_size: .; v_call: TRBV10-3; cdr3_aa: CAISESGQINHFYEQYF; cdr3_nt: TGTGCCATCAGTGAGTCGGGACAGATAAACCATTTCTACGAGCAGTACTTC
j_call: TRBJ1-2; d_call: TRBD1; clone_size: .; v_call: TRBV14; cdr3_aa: CASSLAGGAFGGYTF; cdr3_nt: TGTGCCAGCAGCCTCGCAGGGGGCGCTTTTGGTGGCTACACCTTC
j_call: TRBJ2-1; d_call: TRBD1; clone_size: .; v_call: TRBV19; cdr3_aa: CASSIFPGQVYNEQFF; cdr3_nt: TGTGCCAGTAGTATATTTCCGGGACAGGTTTACAATGAGCAGTTCTTC
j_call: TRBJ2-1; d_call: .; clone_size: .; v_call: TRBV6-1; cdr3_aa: CASTLTGSSYNEQFF; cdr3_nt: TGTGCCAGCACTCTGACGGGAAGCTCCTACAATGAGCAGTTCTTC
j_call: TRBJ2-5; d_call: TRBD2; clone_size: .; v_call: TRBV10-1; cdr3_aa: CASSELRGGRETQYF; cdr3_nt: TGCGCCAGCAGTGAGCTGCGGGGGGGCCGGGAGACCCAGTACTTC